Listed below are T cell receptor beta chains from one sample, sequenced in a study of OX40 agonist ivuxolimab in advanced cancers. TCRdb's table, derived via immunoSEQ multiplex PCR, lists solely in-frame clones and lacks some. Seen here are 72,000 or so clones, 70% to 90% observed once, and the top ten hold 0.8% to 0.9%. The specimen was CD4+ or CD8+ T cells sorted from blood, collected in a trial of the OX40 agonist ivuxolimab. These receptors were collected from an adult with an advanced solid tumor such as melanoma, head and neck, liver or kidney cancer. Both conserved end residues are part of each CDR3. Each record gives: clone size, V gene, CDR3 protein. Some rows mark clone size as missing; the rest say once, few, many or name a class of expanded clone.

few | TRBV5-1 | CASSLGQGLSEQFF
once | TRBV5-4 | CASSSGLARETQYF
- | TRBV5-6 | CASSWIAGGPPDTQYF
- | TRBV7-2 | CASSLKIVPDIQYF
- | TRBV5-8 | CASSWGLTNTAYEQYF
- | TRBV4-1 | CASRPKLRGPPDTQYF
- | TRBV11-2 | CASSLETSGRAFRELFF
- | TRBV27 | CASSLKGGLYGYTF
once | TRBV6-5 | CASTQPGGAYEQYF
- | TRBV19 | CASRTRAGHDEQFF
- | TRBV6-1 | CASQPGTGYDEQYF
- | TRBV6-1 | CASSEFGAGAVPGTQYF
- | TRBV27 | CASSITRLAENYEQYF
- | TRBV7-2 | CASSAQGSTGTEAFF
- | TRBV6-5 | CASSYSRGRGYGYTF
- | TRBV9 | CASSVSPTGELFF
- | TRBV7-8 | CASSFGERKNIQYF
once | TRBV6-5 | CASSYGTSGEHEQYF
- | TRBV30 | CAWSDMSMGEKLFF
- | TRBV27 | CASSSTPQGRNQPQHF